The source of this T cell receptor (beta chain) is a study of T cells expressing NK-cell markers. Study at large: According to the study, TCR beta repertoires originated from sorted CD3+CD56+NKG2C+, CD3+CD56+NKG2C- and CD3+CD56-NKG2C+ T cells.

Using the 5' RACE reads, TCRdb records one entry per CDR3 protein without DNA. Here the sample table reports a few hundred thousand distinct CDR3 sequences. The CDR3 runs 16 residues. Per germline, CDR1 SGHRS and CDR2 YFSETQ. The sample consisted of blood T cells: a sorted CD56 or NKG2C T cell subset, CD4+ or CD8+ T cells, or bulk PBMC T cells (not recorded which). This TCR came from a man aged 18 to 69 in good health. The chain combines TRBV5-1 with TRBJ2-7; TCRdb's D gene call, TRBD1, goes unchecked for lack of DNA. This chain's CDR3 is CASSTRTGTGYYEQYF.